This entry describes one T cell receptor beta chain. What it binds is unknown. The CDR3 is 18 residues long. Germline-derived CDR1 and CDR2 are MNHEY and SMNVEV (reference sequence). The ends lost 5 bases at V and 1 base at J; junction bases unmatched: 11. The data originate from a study of T cell repertoires in ileal Crohn's disease. Eligibility required adulthood, ileal or ileocolonic Crohn's disease and indicated ileocolonic resection. The protocol was immunoSEQ multiplex PCR, while the TCRdb copy is restricted to in-frame clones and leaves out a portion. The table lists some 4,000 clones, less than 80% of them singletons. Findings of the study overall: Compared with CD4 T cells, sorted CD8 cells carried more expanded clones. Every patient over 26.8% clonality showed endoscopic recurrence. Active smokers at surgery had more clonal expansions than non-smokers.

Sequenced input: ileal tissue. The receptor was isolated from an adult with Crohn's disease. The chain recombines TRBV27 with TRBJ2-2, with TRBD1 identical over 9 bases. DNA for the CDR3: TGTGCCAGCAGTCACGATAGGGACAGGGCTCGGAACACCGGGGAGCTGTTTTTT. Its translation: CASSHDRDRARNTGELFF.